A single sample is the source of the 23 T cell receptor beta chains below, sequenced in a study of post-analysis software for immune sequencing data. No antigen has been assigned to these receptors. Broader study findings: In patients, TRBV5-6, TRBV5-1 and TRBV20-1 belonged to several TRBV segments found more frequently than in controls.

Unique molecular identifiers featured in each of the TCR beta cDNA libraries. TCRdb reanalysed the PCR reads using MiXCR and keeps one entry per CDR3 protein. The sample includes roughly 800,000 distinct CDR3 sequences, 30% of them seen just once. The sample was blood. The receptor source for this set is a girl aged 5 to 17 with multiple sclerosis.

This clonotype has just a few counts. This sequence joins TRBV20-1 and TRBJ1-2; TRBD1 is a possible D gene (6 bases). Germline V gene lookup returns CDR1 DFQATT and CDR2 SNEGSKA (reference sequence). Trimming took 6 bases from V and 7 from J, leaving 15 bases between them. The CDR3 has 12 residues. CDR3 nucleotides: TGCAGTGCCACAAGGACAGCTCCTGGCTACACCTTC. Amino acids: CSATRTAPGYTF.

This clonotype has just a few counts. The rearrangement joins TRBV7-9 to TRBJ2-1, with D maybe TRBD2 (5 bases). Trimming stripped 4 bases from V and 8 bases from J, with 18 bases between. Per germline, CDR1 SEHNR and CDR2 FQNEAQ (reference sequence). The CDR3 runs 15 residues. The CDR3 protein is CASSSDSAPRHEQFF. The CDR3 DNA is TGTGCCAGCAGCTCGGACTCAGCCCCTCGGCATGAGCAGTTCTTC.

This chain uses TRBV3-1 with TRBJ1-5, with D unresolved. V was clipped by 4 bases and J by 6 bases, with 10 bases between them. Germline V CDR1 and CDR2: LGHDT, YNNKEL (reference sequence). The CDR3 runs to 13 residues. DNA of the CDR3: TGTGCCAGCAGCCCCCGTTGGGTTCAGCCCCAGCATTTT. It yields the protein CASSPRWVQPQHF.

This chain's CDR3 is CASSQSPRADGYTF. The DNA of the CDR3 is TGCGCCAGCAGCCAATCACCCAGGGCGGATGGCTACACCTTC. The gene calls are TRBV4-1 and TRBJ1-2; D perhaps matches TRBD1 (5 bases). This CDR3 is built from 14 residues. Trimming removed 2 bases at V and 6 bases at J, with 13 bases between. Germline V gene data show CDR1 as MGHRA and CDR2 as YSYEKL.

The rearrangement links TRBV2 to TRBJ1-2, with D maybe TRBD1 (5 bases). V was cut by 5 bases and J by 2 bases, with 12 bases left in between. The length of the CDR3 is 14 residues. Germline values: CDR1 SNHLY, CDR2 FYNNEI. CDR3 residues: CASSRTRGNYGYTF. Written as DNA, the CDR3 is TGTGCCAGCAGTAGGACTCGGGGGAACTATGGCTACACCTTC.

The chain links TRBV5-1 to TRBJ2-3; D is ambiguous. Trimming left V 5 bases short and J 3 bases short, with 16 bases between. The CDR3 contains 15 residues. The germline CDR1 and CDR2 sequences are SGHRS and YFSETQ. In nucleotides, the CDR3 is TGCGCCAGCAGGGCGACGGCTTCGGGTACAGATACGCAGTATTTT. Translation gives CASRATASGTDTQYF.

As to this clonotype: Relative to the germline gene, one junction end is altered; a read error may explain this. CDR3 DNA sequence: TGCGCCAGCAGCTTTGGTGGACAGGGGGCTAACTATGGCTACACCTTC. This sequence encodes CASSFGGQGANYGYTF. V is TRBV7-9 and J is TRBJ1-2; 10 nucleotides agree with TRBD1. Germline V gene data show CDR1 as SEHNR and CDR2 as FQNEAQ (reference sequence). CDR3 length: 16 amino acids.

The rearrangement uses TRBV20-1 and TRBJ2-2, with 7 bases aligning to TRBD2. Germline values: CDR1 DFQATT, CDR2 SNEGSKA (reference sequence). V shed 6 bases, J shed 1 base, and the junction held 8 bases outside the gene matches. CDR3 length equals 15 residues. The CDR3, as DNA: TGCAGTGCCCTCCCTAGCGGTTGGAACACCGGGGAGCTGTTTTTT. Protein sequence: CSALPSGWNTGELFF.

The chain carries TRBV2 and TRBJ2-7; 8 positions match TRBD1. Germline trimming cut 3 bases from V and 3 bases from J; bases unmatched to any gene: 13. Germline lookup yields CDR1 SNHLY and CDR2 FYNNEI. CDR3 length: 17 residues. As DNA, the CDR3 is TGTGCCAGCAGTGACGCGCGGCCACAGGGGGAAATCTACGAGCAGTACTTC. Protein: CASSDARPQGEIYEQYF.

V gene TRBV3-1 combines with J gene TRBJ1-1, with no clear D. CDR1 and CDR2 (germline): LGHDT, YNNKEL (reference sequence). The V end lost 0 bases, the J end lost 9 bases, and 8 bases lay between the germline ends. The CDR3 length is 12 residues. The DNA of the CDR3 is TGTGCCAGCAGCCAAGAGGGCAGAAAAGCTTTCTTT. Amino acid sequence: CASSQEGRKAFF. Using reference TRBV3-1 and TRBJ1-1 for the parts outside the CDR3, the full variable domain is DTAVSQTPKYLVTQMGNDKSIKCEQNLGHDTMYWYKQDSKKFLKIMFSYNNKELIINETVPNRFSPKSPDKAHLNLHINSLELGDSAVYFCASSQEGRKAFFGQGTRLTVV.

This clonotype came up a few times. The chain links TRBV20-1 to TRBJ2-4; D is unresolved. Germline assignment: CDR1 DFQATT and CDR2 SNEGSKA (reference sequence). Trimming cost V 1 base and J 0 bases, with 7 bases left between them. The CDR3 length is 14 residues. DNA for the CDR3: TGCAGTGCTAGAGTTGTGGAAGCCAAAAACATTCAGTACTTC. Residues: CSARVVEAKNIQYF.

Comments on this clonotype: A much larger clone sits a single nucleotide away, making a read error possible. The chain recombines TRBV20-1 with TRBJ2-7, with D uncertain. Germline CDR1 DFQATT, CDR2 SNEGSKA (reference sequence). The V end was cut by 6 bases, the J end by 7 bases, with 19 bases between. The CDR3 length is 13 residues. The CDR3 sequence is CSASAQTYNEQYF. As DNA, the CDR3 is TGCAGTGCCTCTGCACAAACCTACAATGAGCAGTACTTC.

Concerning this clonotype: A much larger clone lies a single base off, so this may be a read error. This chain uses TRBV7-9 with TRBJ2-1; 8 bases align to TRBD2. The CDR3 loop spans 18 amino acids. V dropped 3 bases and J dropped 14; count of bases not matched to a gene: 24. Germline loops: CDR1 SEHNR, CDR2 FQNEAQ (reference sequence). In DNA, the CDR3 is TGTGCCAGCAGCTTGCCCCTAGGACTAGCCCGACCCGCCAAAGAGGAGTTCTTC. It is translated as CASSLPLGLARPAKEEFF.

This sequence joins TRBV7-2 and TRBJ2-3, with D possibly called TRBD1 or TRBD2 (6 bases each). Germline V lookup: CDR1 SGHTA, CDR2 FQGNSA. The ends were cut back, 0 bases at V and 6 bases at J, with 16 bases in the middle. The CDR3 extends over 16 amino acids. In DNA form, the CDR3 reads TGTGCCAGCAGCTTAGCGCAGCTCCGGAGGGGGGATACGCAGTATTTT. Residues: CASSLAQLRRGDTQYF. Full variable domain (missing parts from reference TRBV7-2 and TRBJ2-3): GAGVSQSPSNKVTEKGKDVELRCDPISGHTALYWYRQSLGQGLEFLIYFQGNSAPDKSGLPSDRFSAERTGGSVSTLTIQRTQQEDSAVYLCASSLAQLRRGDTQYFGPGTRLTVL.

The chain combines TRBV20-1 with TRBJ2-5, with a possible D match to TRBD2 (5 bases). Trimming left V 0 bases short and J 5 bases short, with 16 bases between. This CDR3 contains 15 residues. Germline V gives CDR1 DFQATT, CDR2 SNEGSKA (reference sequence). This CDR3 is CSARDVSGPAETQYF. DNA for the CDR3: TGCAGTGCTAGAGATGTAAGCGGACCTGCGGAGACCCAGTACTTC.

This chain connects TRBV2 to TRBJ2-1; 7 bases are a match to TRBD2. Germline CDR1 reads SNHLY; CDR2 reads FYNNEI. J was trimmed by 8 bases and V by 2 bases; bases with no gene match: 12. This CDR3 has 16 amino acids. Here the CDR3 reads CASSELTGLGVDEQFF. CDR3 DNA sequence: TGTGCCAGCAGTGAACTTACTGGACTAGGGGTCGATGAGCAGTTCTTC.

To note about this clonotype: No conserved phenylalanine or tryptophan is present at the end of the CDR3, so a read error is the likely explanation. This rearrangement joins TRBV12-3 or TRBV12-4 to TRBJ2-3; D not certain. This CDR3 contains 14 residues. V was cut by 7 bases and J by 3 bases, with 14 bases left in between. CDR3 region: CASTKGVSTDTQYS. DNA for the CDR3: TGTGCCAGCACCAAGGGTGTGAGTACAGATACGCAGTATTCT.

V and J are TRBV20-1 and TRBJ2-7, with TRBD2 matching over 12 bases. Germline values: CDR1 DFQATT, CDR2 SNEGSKA (reference sequence). The CDR3 spans 19 residues. Losses at the gene ends were 0 bases for V and 0 bases for J; bases not matched to a gene: 12. In nucleotides, the CDR3 is TGCAGTGCTAGAGATAGAGGGCTAGCGGGGGGGAAGAGCTCCTACGAGCAGTACTTC. Its translation: CSARDRGLAGGKSSYEQYF.

This clonotype was counted a single time. The chain is built from TRBV7-9 and TRBJ1-1; possible D gene TRBD1, 5 bases. CDR3 length: 15 residues. CDR1 and CDR2 from the germline V gene are SEHNR and FQNEAQ (reference sequence). V was pared by 0 bases and J by 4 bases, with 12 bases between. The CDR3 reads CASSLAGLISTEAFF. The DNA of the CDR3 is TGTGCCAGCAGCTTAGCGGGACTGATAAGCACTGAAGCTTTCTTT. The variable domain in full, with the rest retrieved from reference TRBV7-9 and TRBJ1-1, is DTGVSQNPRHKITKRGQNVTFRCDPISEHNRLYWYRQTLGQGPEFLTYFQNEAQLEKSRLLSDRFSAERPKGSFSTLEIQRTEQGDSAMYLCASSLAGLISTEAFFGQGTRLTVV.

This chain links TRBV7-9 with TRBJ1-3; TRBD1 matches 9 bases. The junction had 2 bases not matched to a gene; V was cut back by 4 bases and J by 4 bases. Germline V lookup: CDR1 SEHNR, CDR2 FQNEAQ (reference sequence). The CDR3 spans 14 residues. CDR3 region: CASSWGQGGNTIYF. The CDR3 DNA reads as TGTGCCAGCAGCTGGGGACAGGGCGGAAACACCATATATTTT. The entire variable domain, with the rest obtained from reference TRBV7-9 and TRBJ1-3, is as follows: DTGVSQNPRHKITKRGQNVTFRCDPISEHNRLYWYRQTLGQGPEFLTYFQNEAQLEKSRLLSDRFSAERPKGSFSTLEIQRTEQGDSAMYLCASSWGQGGNTIYFGEGSWLTVV.

This clonotype appeared a few times. The chain combines TRBV6-5 with TRBJ1-2; no definite D call. This CDR3 is built from 14 residues. From germline, CDR1 is MNHEY and CDR2 SVGAGI. The V gene lost 6 bases and the J gene lost 4 bases, with 15 bases spanning the gap. The chain's CDR3 is CASRAGDYGYGYTF. The CDR3 DNA reads as TGTGCCAGCAGGGCTGGGGATTACGGCTATGGCTACACCTTC.

The chain employs TRBV7-9 and TRBJ2-2; D gene unclear. Trimming took 5 bases from V and 4 from J, leaving 17 bases between them. The germline CDR1 and CDR2 sequences are SEHNR and FQNEAQ (reference sequence). The length of the CDR3 is 16 residues. CDR3 sequence (DNA): TGTGCCAGCAGCGACACGTCCTCCGCGGCCACCGGGGAGCTGTTTTTT. This gives the protein CASSDTSSAATGELFF.

The gene calls are TRBV7-9 and TRBJ2-3; TRBD2 matches at 10 bases. The junction had 15 bases not matched to a gene; V was cut back by 4 bases and J by 5 bases. The V gene's germline CDR1 is SEHNR and CDR2 FQNEAQ (reference sequence). This CDR3 spans 18 amino acids. The CDR3 coding sequence is TGTGCCAGCAGCTCCTGGATTAGCGGGAGGCCCCCGGGAGATACGCAGTATTTT. This codes for CASSSWISGRPPGDTQYF.